One sample yielded the 12 T cell receptor beta chains listed below, sequenced in a study of T cell repertoires in ileal Crohn's disease. Assay: immunoSEQ multiplex PCR; the TCRdb copy retains only in-frame clones and omits some. This table has around 6,700 clones, about four fifths appearing once. Sequencing was performed on ileal tissue. All receptors come from an adult with Crohn's disease.

The chain is built from TRBV9 and TRBJ2-3; D remains unclear. CDR3 length equals 13 residues. Trimming removed 0 bases at V and 6 bases at J, with 8 bases between. Germline assignment: CDR1 SGDLS and CDR2 YYNGEE. The CDR3 loop is CASSVDVGDTQYF. In DNA form, the CDR3 reads TGTGCCAGCAGCGTAGACGTCGGGGATACGCAGTATTTT.

This clone was observed a single time. The CDR3 DNA reads TGCGCCAGCAGCCCCGTAACGGGGAACACTGAAGCTTTCTTT. This codes for CASSPVTGNTEAFF. The V and J genes are TRBV5-1 and TRBJ1-1; D not resolved. V lost 4 bases and J lost 1, with 11 bases in between. The germline CDR1 and CDR2 sequences are SGHRS and YFSETQ. The CDR3 loop spans 14 amino acids.

This rearrangement joins TRBV5-6 to TRBJ1-1, with unresolved D. V lost 3 bases and J 7 bases, leaving 19 bases between the germline ends. Germline V gene data show CDR1 as SGHDT and CDR2 as YYEEEE. The CDR3 is 15 amino acids. CDR3 coding DNA: TGTGCCAGCAGCTCATTGTCAAGCATGGTTGGTGAAGCTTTCTTT. Its translation: CASSSLSSMVGEAFF.

The chain uses TRBV10-3 and TRBJ2-1; TRBD2 aligns across 8 bases. Germline values: CDR1 ENHRY, CDR2 SYGVKD. The CDR3 contains 16 residues. The J segment lost 7 bases and the V segment lost 2 bases, leaving 10 bases of the junction unmatched. This CDR3 reads CAISERVSGTGNEQFF. Written as DNA, the CDR3 is TGTGCCATCAGTGAGCGGGTTAGCGGGACGGGTAATGAGCAGTTCTTC.

The chain recombines TRBV7-8 with TRBJ2-5; 7 bases are a match to TRBD1. With 6 bases clipped from V and 0 bases from J, the junction kept 7 bases outside the gene matches. There are 15 residues in the CDR3. The germline V gene encodes CDR1 SGHVS and CDR2 FQNEAQ. This CDR3 reads CASRAGTVYQETQYF. DNA for the CDR3: TGTGCCAGCAGGGCAGGGACAGTGTACCAAGAGACCCAGTACTTC.

This chain connects TRBV7-2 to TRBJ2-5; D not certain. V lost 1 base and J 5 bases, leaving 8 bases between the germline ends. The CDR3 length is 13 residues. The germline V gene has CDR1 SGHTA and CDR2 FQGNSA. The CDR3 loop is CASSLGLHETQYF. Written as DNA, the CDR3 is TGTGCCAGCAGCTTAGGACTCCACGAGACCCAGTACTTC.

The rearrangement links TRBV5-1 to TRBJ2-5; possibly TRBD1 for D (6 bases). The CDR3 is 14 residues long. Looked up from germline, CDR1 is SGHRS and CDR2 is YFSETQ. The ends were cut back, 0 bases at V and 4 bases at J, with 10 bases in the middle. CDR3 sequence reads: CASSLATGRETQYF. CDR3 bases: TGCGCCAGCAGCTTGGCCACAGGGCGAGAGACCCAGTACTTC.

The chain couples TRBV10-3 to TRBJ2-1, with unresolved D. The germline V gene has CDR1 ENHRY and CDR2 SYGVKD. The CDR3 is 14 residues long. Trimming shortened V by 0 bases and J by 6 bases, and 9 bases separated the two germline ends. The CDR3 DNA reads TGTGCCATCAGTGAGTCTTCGCGAGTCAATGAGCAGTTCTTC. Encoded protein: CAISESSRVNEQFF.

The gene calls are TRBV6-1 and TRBJ1-4, with TRBD1 identical over 12 bases. The CDR3 is 16 amino acids. From germline, CDR1 is MNHNS and CDR2 SASEGT. V shed 1 base and J 8 bases; nucleotides not matched to a gene: 5. The CDR3 sequence: CASSEDTGTGGEKLFF. In nucleotides, the CDR3 is TGTGCCAGCAGTGAAGACACCGGGACAGGGGGCGAAAAACTGTTTTTT.

This clone was seen just once. J is TRBJ1-1 and V is TRBV6-6; 8 bases are shared with TRBD1. V lost 4 bases to trimming and J lost 7 bases; unmatched junction nucleotides: 5. In germline, CDR1 is MNHNY, CDR2 SVGAGI (reference sequence). CDR3 length: 13 amino acids. The chain's CDR3 is CASSSRQGFEAFF. In nucleotides, the CDR3 is TGTGCCAGCAGTTCAAGACAGGGGTTTGAAGCTTTCTTT.

This chain uses TRBV5-8 with TRBJ2-7; 7 bases are a match to TRBD2. V shed 3 bases and J 2 bases; nucleotides not matched to a gene: 2. CDR3 length: 13 residues. Germline CDR1 SGHTS, CDR2 YDEGEE. The CDR3 sequence: CASSWGGTYEQYF. The CDR3 DNA reads as TGTGCCAGCAGCTGGGGGGGTACCTACGAGCAGTACTTC.

The chain is built from TRBV2 and TRBJ1-1; D uncertain. This CDR3 contains 15 residues. Trimming took 7 bases from V and 2 from J, leaving 17 bases between them. The germline V gene has CDR1 SNHLY and CDR2 FYNNEI. The CDR3 loop reads CASILQQTQNTEAFF. CDR3 sequence (DNA): TGTGCCAGCATCCTCCAACAGACACAAAACACTGAAGCTTTCTTT.